Listed below are T cell receptor beta chains from one sample, sequenced in a study of spatial heterogeneity in lung cancer. TCRdb passed the 5' RACE reads through MiXCR, listing each CDR3 protein once. The sample carries tens of thousands of distinct CDR3 sequences, about 5% recorded once. Sequenced material: PBMCs, taken at surgery. The origin of the receptors is a male donor with early-stage non-small cell lung cancer. The CDR3 runs from the conserved cysteine through the conserved F or W. A D gene is named only where the DNA matches it firmly. A row's size may be missing; if present it is once, few, many or a size class.

CASSMGTGLGSNQPQHF,TGTGCCAGTAGTATGGGGACAGGATTGGGGTCCAATCAGCCCCAGCATTTT,TRBJ1-5,TRBD1,TRBV19,many
CASSFGLAGAQETQYF,TGTGCCAGCAGTTTCGGACTAGCGGGGGCCCAAGAGACCCAGTACTTC,TRBJ2-5,TRBD2,TRBV28,few
CSVPNSQATNEKLFF,TGCAGTGTCCCTAATTCACAGGCAACTAATGAAAAACTGTTTTTT,TRBJ1-4,.,TRBV20-1,many
CSARVFAGTVAYEQYF,TGCAGTGCTAGGGTCTTCGCCGGGACAGTTGCCTACGAGCAGTACTTC,TRBJ2-7,TRBD1,TRBV20-1,many
CASSPPSGTSGSNEQFF,TGTGCCAGCTCACCACCGTCCGGGACTAGCGGGAGTAATGAGCAGTTCTTC,TRBJ2-1,TRBD2,TRBV18,many
CASSPRRGTYNEQFF,TGTGCCAGCAGCCCCAGAAGGGGGACCTACAATGAGCAGTTCTTC,TRBJ2-1,.,TRBV12-3/TRBV12-4,few
CATSAQSPPYNEQFF,TGTGCCACCAGTGCCCAGAGTCCTCCATACAATGAGCAGTTCTTC,TRBJ2-1,.,TRBV24-1,many
CASRTGDQPQHF,TGTGCCAGTAGGACAGGGGATCAGCCCCAGCATTTT,TRBJ1-5,TRBD1,TRBV19,many
CASRMIGDNSYEQYF,TGTGCCAGTAGGATGATTGGGGACAACTCCTACGAGCAGTACTTC,TRBJ2-7,.,TRBV19,.
CASSQDSNTEAFF,TGTGCCAGCAGCCAAGACAGCAACACTGAAGCTTTCTTT,TRBJ1-1,.,TRBV4-2,many
CASSHGAFSSLAAYTF,TGTGCCAGCAGCCATGGGGCCTTCTCCTCACTTGCGGCGTACACCTTC,TRBJ1-2,.,TRBV7-9,many
CASARAGKKLFF,TGTGCCAGCGCTCGGGCCGGCAAAAAACTGTTTTTT,TRBJ1-4,.,TRBV28,many
CSVGYRKDSPLHF,TGCAGCGTTGGTTACAGGAAAGATTCACCCCTCCACTTT,TRBJ1-6,.,TRBV29-1,many